Sequencing of this T cell receptor beta chain was carried out in a study of neurological immune-mediated disorders. Findings and caveats of the study: The greatest TCR clonal expansion appeared in HTLV-1-associated myelopathy and the smallest, falling below healthy controls, in multiple sclerosis.

With 10-nucleotide random UMIs, 5'RACE was used to make the cDNA. TCRdb re-called the 5' RACE reads through MiXCR, storing one row per CDR3 protein. This sample has around 30,000 distinct CDR3 sequences, with 4% to 5.5% found just once. Volunteers from a blood bank in Maryland, USA, constituted the healthy controls. This clonotype appeared many times. Its antigen remains unknown. Germline V lookup: CDR1 SGHRS, CDR2 YFSETQ. Trimming stripped 0 bases from V and 7 bases from J, with 11 bases between. The CDR3 covers 15 residues. The receptor comes from a man aged 18-30 years in good health. Sequences were obtained from PBMCs. This rearrangement joins TRBV5-1 to TRBJ1-6; maybe TRBD1 (5 bases). CDR3 protein: CASSLAAGMNSPLHF. The CDR3 DNA reads TGCGCCAGCAGCTTGGCGGCAGGGATGAATTCACCCCTCCACTTT.